This TCR beta chain was profiled in a study of molecular identifiers for immune sequencing clone quantification. The germline CDR1 and CDR2 sequences are MNHEY and SVGAGI. CDR3 size: 16 residues. V lost 2 bases, J lost 10 bases, and 11 bases stayed unmatched. From approximately 20,000 to 1,000,000 sorted cells, naive CD8 libraries were generated with 10%, 30% or 50% RNA. TCRdb passed the PCR reads through MiXCR, listing each CDR3 protein once. The sample consists of some 96,000 distinct CDR3 sequences, 20% to 30% of them appearing once. The sample was naive CD8+ T cells from blood, with Jurkat cell RNA spiked in. Subset of the sample: FACS-sorted CD8+CD4-CCR7+CD45RA+ naive T cells. The chain recombines TRBV6-5 with TRBJ2-1; 10 bases are a match to TRBD2. The source is a human donor in good health. Some libraries in this study had Jurkat cell RNA spiked in. The CDR3: CASSYLAGARIPEQFF. DNA of the CDR3: TGTGCCAGCAGTTACCTAGCGGGGGCCAGGATTCCCGAGCAGTTCTTC.